The text below deals with one T cell receptor beta chain. Its antigen is unidentified. This CDR3 comprises 14 residues. The germline V gene has CDR1 SGHRS and CDR2 YFSETQ. Trimming shortened V by 4 bases and J by 4 bases, and 15 bases separated the two germline ends. This sample is part of a study of cytomegalovirus exposure and HLA in healthy donors. The PCR had 60 Vbeta and 13 Jbeta primers. The authors' processing: Around 11 million shared chains were among around 80 million unique TCR beta chains counted in a later analysis. The method was immunoSEQ multiplex PCR; TCRdb's version includes in-frame clones alone and lacks a portion of them. Clone size and V and J calls were adopted from that table, with D and trimming inferred from the DNA. The sample contains over 150,000 clones, 60% to 80% of which appear only once. Study-level findings and limits: Accurate prediction of most subjects' HLA-A and HLA-B alleles from TCR beta sequences was reported. There were some public TCRs occurring in many donors, but most TCR sequences were rare.

The TCR sequence derives from a woman aged 45-60 years in good health and CMV-seropositive. The chain has TRBV5-1 and TRBJ2-7, with D unclear. The sample was PBMCs. The CDR3 coding sequence is TGCGCCAGCAGCCCTGCTCGGGTTAGTTACGAGCAGTACTTC. Protein sequence: CASSPARVSYEQYF.